This TCR beta chain was captured in a study of blood T cell repertoires in COVID-19. For the study at large: The study drew acute and convalescent COVID-19 samples from the United States, Italy and Spain. Sources were T cells, B-cell-depleted T cells, or PBMCs; the material itself was cDNA or gDNA.

V lost 4 bases, J lost 10 bases, and 11 bases stayed unmatched. This CDR3 has 14 amino acids. CDR1 is GTSNPN, CDR2 SVGIG, per germline (reference sequence). Original processing notes: The assay estimated nucleated cells by amplifying reference gene primers. Clones were read by immunoSEQ multiplex PCR, and TCRdb kept only the in-frame ones, dropping some. For V, J and clone size, that table is used; D and trimming come from the DNA. In the table there are around 100,000 clones, about four fifths of which are singletons. The source material was peripheral blood. The receptor was derived from a man aged 65 to 85 with active or convalescent COVID-19. V gene TRBV30 combines with J gene TRBJ2-1, with 9 bases aligning to TRBD2. This CDR3 is CAWKSGGFLGEQFF. CDR3 nucleotides: TGTGCCTGGAAGAGCGGGGGGTTCCTCGGAGAGCAGTTCTTC.